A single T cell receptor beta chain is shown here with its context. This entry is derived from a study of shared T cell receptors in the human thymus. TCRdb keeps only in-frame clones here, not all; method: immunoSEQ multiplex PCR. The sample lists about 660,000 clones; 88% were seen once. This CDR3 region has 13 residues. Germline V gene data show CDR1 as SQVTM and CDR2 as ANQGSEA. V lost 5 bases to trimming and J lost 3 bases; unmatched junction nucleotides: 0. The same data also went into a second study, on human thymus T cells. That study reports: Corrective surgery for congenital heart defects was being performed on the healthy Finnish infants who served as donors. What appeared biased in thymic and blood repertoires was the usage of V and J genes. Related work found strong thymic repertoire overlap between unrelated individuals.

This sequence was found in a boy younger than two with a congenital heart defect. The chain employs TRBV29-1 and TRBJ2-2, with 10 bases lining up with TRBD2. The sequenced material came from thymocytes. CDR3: CSVSGRDTGELFF. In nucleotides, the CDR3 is TGCAGCGTTAGCGGGAGGGACACCGGGGAGCTGTTTTTT.